A single sample gave rise to the 20 T cell receptor beta chains below, sequenced in a study of T cell repertoires in cytomegalovirus infection. One entry per CDR3 protein, called by TCRdb with MiXCR from the reads. This table has about 450,000 distinct CDR3 sequences, 31% appearing once. Sequenced sample: PBMCs. Every receptor here comes from a human donor in good health (CMV status not recorded). Some clones in this sample may be carry-over from other donors' samples.

This clonotype occurred many times. The V call is TRBV12-3 or TRBV12-4, the J call TRBJ2-7, with 11 bases matching TRBD2. V was pared by 6 bases and J by 2 bases, with 3 bases of the junction left unmatched. This CDR3 has 14 residues. CDR3 residues: CASSLSGGAYEQYF. In nucleotides, the CDR3 is TGTGCCAGCAGCCTTAGCGGGGGGGCCTACGAGCAGTACTTC.

The chain has TRBV7-2 and TRBJ2-3, with TRBD2 matching over 12 bases. Losses at the gene ends were 1 base for V and 4 bases for J; bases not matched to a gene: 9. The CDR3 loop spans 18 amino acids. The germline V gene encodes CDR1 SGHTA and CDR2 FQGNSA. The CDR3 protein is CASSLVTQLAGGADTQYF. CDR3 nucleotides: TGTGCCAGCAGCTTAGTTACCCAACTAGCGGGGGGAGCAGATACGCAGTATTTT. The full variable domain, its missing parts supplied by reference TRBV7-2 and TRBJ2-3, is GAGVSQSPSNKVTEKGKDVELRCDPISGHTALYWYRQSLGQGLEFLIYFQGNSAPDKSGLPSDRFSAERTGGSVSTLTIQRTQQEDSAVYLCASSLVTQLAGGADTQYFGPGTRLTVL.

Only a few counts were recorded for this clonotype. This chain uses TRBV6-8 with TRBJ2-5; no reliable D call. V was pared by 2 bases and J by 2 bases, with 30 bases between. This CDR3 has 21 residues. Germline V gives CDR1 MNHGY, CDR2 SAAAGT. CDR3 sequence (DNA): TGTGCCAGCAGTTACACCTTTGCGGCCCTCACGGTTCTGGACGGGCAAGAGACCCAGTACTTC. Translating gives CASSYTFAALTVLDGQETQYF.

V gene TRBV9 combines with J gene TRBJ1-2; D may be TRBD1 (6 bases). The CDR3 runs to 14 residues. Between the trimmed V and J ends, which lost 1 base and 9 bases, there was a span of 16 bases. CDR1 and CDR2 from the germline V gene are SGDLS and YYNGEE. CDR3 coding DNA: TGTGCCAGCAGCGTATCCCCGGACAGTACACGCTACACCTTC. Its protein product is CASSVSPDSTRYTF.

Details on this clonotype: One end of the junction is discordant with germline, which a read error may explain. The V call is TRBV28, the J call TRBJ2-1; tentatively, D is TRBD1 or TRBD2 (6 bases each). The V gene's germline CDR1 is MDHEN and CDR2 SYDVKM. This CDR3 spans 14 amino acids. The CDR3 DNA is TGTGCCAGCAGCCCGGGACACCGGTACGGGGGTTTGATCTTC. It is translated as CASSPGHRYGGLIF.

In this sample, this clonotype turned up a few times. The chain couples TRBV14 to TRBJ2-2, with TRBD2 matching 9 bases. From germline, CDR1 is SGHDN and CDR2 FVKESK. The length of the CDR3 is 17 residues. The V segment lost 0 bases and the J segment 5 bases; nucleotides outside the gene matches: 7. CDR3 loop: CASSQEGWLAGTGELFF. The CDR3 region has the DNA TGTGCCAGCAGCCAAGAGGGTTGGCTAGCGGGAACCGGGGAGCTGTTTTTT.

Concerning this clonotype itself: The junction departs from germline at one end; a sequencing error may be responsible. The V call is TRBV7-2, the J call TRBJ1-6, with TRBD1 as a possible D gene (6 bases). The length of the CDR3 is 15 residues. Germline CDR1 is SGHTA and CDR2 is FQGNSA. CDR3 DNA: TGTGCCAGCAGCGTTAGTCGGACAGAACATTCACCCCTCCATTTT. This translates into CASSVSRTEHSPLHF.

This clonotype was counted between two and nine times. The gene calls are TRBV14 and TRBJ1-3, with D unclear. The CDR3 extends over 15 amino acids. The V and J ends lost 3 bases and 0 bases respectively, with 9 bases between them. Germline CDR1 SGHDN, CDR2 FVKESK. CDR3 loop: CASSQVRSSGNTIYF. The CDR3 coding sequence is TGTGCCAGCAGCCAGGTGCGCTCCTCTGGAAACACCATATATTTT.

The chain is built from TRBV7-6 and TRBJ1-4; 8 nucleotides match TRBD1. This CDR3 is 15 amino acids long. Germline V gives CDR1 SGHVS, CDR2 FNYEAQ. Losses at the gene ends were 4 bases for V and 8 bases for J; bases not matched to a gene: 9. CDR3 DNA: TGTGCCAGCAGCTCCTCAGGGGGCGCAGGGGAAAAACTGTTTTTT. This sequence encodes CASSSSGGAGEKLFF.

This clonotype turned up a few times. The CDR3 DNA follows: TGTGCCAGTAGTATCGTGGGTCGGGACAATCAGCCCCAGCATTTT. Residues: CASSIVGRDNQPQHF. The rearrangement links TRBV19 to TRBJ1-5, with D unclear. The germline V gene encodes CDR1 LNHDA and CDR2 SQIVND (reference sequence). The CDR3 loop spans 15 amino acids. Trimming removed 3 bases at V and 3 bases at J, with 12 bases between. Full variable domain (rest looked up from reference TRBV19 and TRBJ1-5): DGGITQSPKYLFRKEGQNVTLSCEQNLNHDAMYWYRQDPGQGLRLIYYSQIVNDFQKGDIAEGYSVSREKKESFPLTVTSAQKNPTAFYLCASSIVGRDNQPQHFGDGTRLSIL.

In the case of this clonotype: A much larger clone sits a single nucleotide away, making a read error possible. The chain carries TRBV2 and TRBJ2-3, with 9 nucleotides matching TRBD1. The CDR3 has 15 amino acids. The V gene end was trimmed by 7 bases and the J gene end by 2 bases; junction bases not matched to a gene: 7. Germline V gene data show CDR1 as SNHLY and CDR2 as FYNNEI. The CDR3 here is CASIGQGLPTDTQYF. CDR3 bases: TGTGCCAGCATTGGACAGGGGTTGCCCACAGATACGCAGTATTTT.

The table lists this clonotype with a few counts. This sequence joins TRBV20-1 and TRBJ2-5; TRBD2 aligns across 10 bases. CDR1 is DFQATT and CDR2 is SNEGSKA in the germline V gene (reference sequence). V lost 0 bases to trimming and J lost 2 bases; unmatched junction nucleotides: 9. CDR3 length: 17 residues. The CDR3 protein is CSARDHFSGGKQETQYF. For the CDR3, the DNA is TGCAGTGCTAGAGATCACTTTAGCGGGGGGAAACAAGAGACCCAGTACTTC.

The chain has TRBV7-9 and TRBJ1-6; D is undetermined. CDR1 and CDR2 (germline): SEHNR, FQNEAQ (reference sequence). This CDR3 spans 16 amino acids. V gave up 2 bases and J gave up 7 bases, with 15 bases separating them. The CDR3 DNA reads as TGTGCCAGCAGCTTATCCGTTGGTATAGGGAATTCACCCCTCCACTTT. Translated, it gives CASSLSVGIGNSPLHF.

This clonotype was seen many times. The chain has TRBV7-2 and TRBJ2-3, with 9 bases aligning to TRBD1. Germline V gene lookup returns CDR1 SGHTA and CDR2 FQGNSA. The CDR3 has 19 residues. Trimming at V came to 1 base and at J to 1 base, leaving 12 bases not matched to a gene. This CDR3 reads CASSLVVSRTGVGTDTQYF. In DNA form, the CDR3 reads TGTGCCAGCAGCTTAGTAGTCTCCCGGACAGGGGTGGGCACAGATACGCAGTATTTT.

This clonotype came up a few times. The rearrangement joins TRBV11-2 to TRBJ2-1; 10 bases are shared with TRBD1. CDR3 size: 16 residues. Germline V gives CDR1 SGHAT, CDR2 FQNNGV. J was trimmed by 2 bases and V by 4 bases; bases with no gene match: 5. CDR3 protein: CASSSWDRGPYNEQFF. CDR3 coding DNA: TGTGCCAGCAGCTCCTGGGACAGGGGACCCTACAATGAGCAGTTCTTC.

V is TRBV6-5 and J is TRBJ1-1, with unresolved D. V lost 4 bases and J lost 8, with 14 bases in between. Germline V CDR1 and CDR2: MNHEY, SVGAGI. CDR3 length equals 13 residues. For the CDR3, the DNA is TGTGCCAGCAGTTCTAGAGCTCGCCCCGAAGCTTTCTTT. This gives the protein CASSSRARPEAFF.

As regards this clonotype: A much larger clone lies one base from this, so it may be a read error. The chain is built from TRBV12-3 or TRBV12-4 and TRBJ2-7; no clear D gene. This CDR3 has 13 amino acids. The CDR3 spells CDSSLIGAYEQYF. CDR3 sequence (DNA): TGTGACAGCAGTTTAATTGGGGCCTACGAGCAGTACTTC.

This clonotype came up many times. The chain has TRBV12-5 and TRBJ1-5; the match to TRBD1 covers 11 bases. Germline lookup yields CDR1 LGHNT and CDR2 FRNRAP. The CDR3 is 13 amino acids. Trimming removed 7 bases from V and 11 bases from J; junction bases left unmatched: 7. The CDR3 bases are TGTGCTAGTGCCCCGGACAGGGGGCTGACCCAGCATTTT. This translates into CASAPDRGLTQHF. The variable domain in full, completed from reference TRBV12-5 and TRBJ1-5, reads DARVTQTPRHKVTEMGQEVTMRCQPILGHNTVFWYRQTMMQGLELLAYFRNRAPLDDSGMPKDRFSAEMPDATLATLKIQPSEPRDSAVYFCASAPDRGLTQHFGDGTRLSIL.

This clonotype was observed a few times. The J gene is TRBJ1-1, the V gene TRBV2; D may be TRBD1 (6 bases). CDR1 is SNHLY, CDR2 FYNNEI, per germline. The germline V and J ends were trimmed by 3 bases and 0 bases, with 11 bases remaining between them. This CDR3 is built from 15 residues. The CDR3 region is CASSEWEGVNTEAFF. The CDR3 DNA is TGTGCCAGCAGTGAGTGGGAGGGGGTGAACACTGAAGCTTTCTTT.

CDR3 loop: CASSLWGKSSYNEQFF. Here the CDR3 DNA reads TGTGCCAGCAGTTTATGGGGTAAAAGCTCCTACAATGAGCAGTTCTTC. The rearrangement uses TRBV27 and TRBJ2-1, with unresolved D. The CDR3 length is 16 residues. Germline-derived CDR1 and CDR2 are MNHEY and SMNVEV (reference sequence). The V and J ends lost 1 base and 0 bases respectively, with 10 bases between them.